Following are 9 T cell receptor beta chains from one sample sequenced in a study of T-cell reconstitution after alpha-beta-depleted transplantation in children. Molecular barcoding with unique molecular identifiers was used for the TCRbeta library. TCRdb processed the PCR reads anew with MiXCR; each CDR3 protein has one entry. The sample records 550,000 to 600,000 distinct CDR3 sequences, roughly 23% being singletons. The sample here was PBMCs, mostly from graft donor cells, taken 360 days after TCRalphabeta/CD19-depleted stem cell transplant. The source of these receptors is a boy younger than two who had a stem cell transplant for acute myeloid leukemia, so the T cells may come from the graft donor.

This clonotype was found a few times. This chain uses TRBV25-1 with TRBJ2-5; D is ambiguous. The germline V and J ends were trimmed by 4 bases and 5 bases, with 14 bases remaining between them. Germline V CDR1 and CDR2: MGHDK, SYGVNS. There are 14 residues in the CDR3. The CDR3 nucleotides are TGTGCCAGCAGTGGTTCAGGATCCGGGGAGACCCAGTACTTC. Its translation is CASSGSGSGETQYF. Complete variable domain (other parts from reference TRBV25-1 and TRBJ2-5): EADIYQTPRYLVIGTGKKITLECSQTMGHDKMYWYQQDPGMELHLIHYSYGVNSTEKGDLSSESTVSRIRTEHFPLTLESARPSHTSQYLCASSGSGSGETQYFGPGTRLLVL.

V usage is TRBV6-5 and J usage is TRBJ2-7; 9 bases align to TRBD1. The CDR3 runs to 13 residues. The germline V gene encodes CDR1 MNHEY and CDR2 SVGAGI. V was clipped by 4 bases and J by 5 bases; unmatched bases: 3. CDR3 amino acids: CASSWTGAHEQYF. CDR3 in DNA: TGTGCCAGCAGTTGGACAGGGGCCCACGAGCAGTACTTC.

CDR3 DNA: TGTGCCAGCAGTGGAGGTCAGGCCGGGACCTACAATGAGCAGTTCTTC. Translation: CASSGGQAGTYNEQFF. The rearrangement joins TRBV2 to TRBJ2-1; tentative D call: TRBD2 (5 bases). CDR1 and CDR2 from the germline V gene are SNHLY and FYNNEI. With 4 bases removed from V and 2 bases from J, the gap between germline ends came to 15 bases. This CDR3 region has 16 residues.

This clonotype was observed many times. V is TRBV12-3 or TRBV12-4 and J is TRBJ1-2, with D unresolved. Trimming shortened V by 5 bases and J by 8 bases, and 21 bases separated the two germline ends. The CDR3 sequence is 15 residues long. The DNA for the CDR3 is TGTGCCAGCAGTCCATGGAGAAGCGGGGATCGGGGCTACACCTTC. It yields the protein CASSPWRSGDRGYTF.

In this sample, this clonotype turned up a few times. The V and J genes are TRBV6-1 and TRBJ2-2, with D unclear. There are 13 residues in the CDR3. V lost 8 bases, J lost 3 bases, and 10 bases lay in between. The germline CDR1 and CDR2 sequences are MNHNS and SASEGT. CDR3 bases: TGTGCCAGCCGACAATCCCACACCGGGGAGCTGTTTTTT. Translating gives CASRQSHTGELFF.

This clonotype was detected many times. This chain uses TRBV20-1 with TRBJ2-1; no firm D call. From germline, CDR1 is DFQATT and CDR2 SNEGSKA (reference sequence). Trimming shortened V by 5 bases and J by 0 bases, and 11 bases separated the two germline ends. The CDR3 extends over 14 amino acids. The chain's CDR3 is CSAFGVSSYNEQFF. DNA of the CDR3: TGCAGTGCTTTTGGGGTGAGCTCCTACAATGAGCAGTTCTTC.

The CDR3 DNA reads as TGTGCCAGCAGCTTGACACAGGGGGCGCGGCCTGAGCAGTTCTTC. It translates to CASSLTQGARPEQFF. The chain joins TRBV7-9 to TRBJ2-1; TRBD1 agrees at 9 bases. The CDR3 contains 15 residues. Unmatched junction bases numbered 9, after V lost 3 bases and J lost 9 bases. Germline CDR1 SEHNR, CDR2 FQNEAQ (reference sequence).

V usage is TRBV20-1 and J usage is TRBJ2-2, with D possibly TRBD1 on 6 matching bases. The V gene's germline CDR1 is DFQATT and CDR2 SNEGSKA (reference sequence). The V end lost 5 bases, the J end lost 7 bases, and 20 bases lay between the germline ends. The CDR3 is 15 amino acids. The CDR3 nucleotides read TGCAGTGCTCCAGCACTAACAGGGTCCGACGGGGAGCTGTTTTTT. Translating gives CSAPALTGSDGELFF.

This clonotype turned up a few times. The CDR3 here is CASSPRLTGGTDTQYF. CDR3 bases: TGTGCCAGCAGCCCCCGCCTCACCGGGGGGACAGATACGCAGTATTTT. The chain combines TRBV7-7 with TRBJ2-3; 7 positions agree with TRBD2. With 5 bases clipped from V and 3 bases from J, the junction kept 11 bases outside the gene matches. This CDR3 has 16 amino acids. CDR1 is SSHAT and CDR2 is FNYEAQ in the germline V gene (reference sequence).